Listed below are T cell receptor beta chains from one sample, sequenced in a study of cytomegalovirus exposure and HLA in healthy donors. Assay used: immunoSEQ multiplex PCR; TCRdb lists only in-frame clones, some missing. The sample has 160,000 or so clones, over 60% seen once; the top ten hold approximately 6%. Sequencing was done on a sample of PBMCs. The receptors were gathered from a man aged 40-50 years in good health and CMV-seropositive. Both conserved end residues are part of each CDR3. D genes are given only for firm matches. Clone size appears in some rows only: once, few, many, or a class for an expanded clone.

J | D | size | V | DNA | CDR3
TRBJ2-2 | TRBD2 | NA | TRBV7-9 | TGTGCCAGCAGCTTTAAAAGCGGGAGGAGCACCGGGGAGCTGTTTTTT | CASSFKSGRSTGELFF
TRBJ2-1 | NA | NA | TRBV5-1 | TGCGCCAGCAGCTCGGGACTCTCAAACAATGAGCAGTTCTTC | CASSSGLSNNEQFF
TRBJ2-3 | TRBD2 | NA | TRBV9 | TGTGCCAGCAGCCTGACTAGCGGGAGTCACTATCTAGATACGCAGTATTTT | CASSLTSGSHYLDTQYF
TRBJ1-1 | NA | once | TRBV19 | TGTGCCAGTAGTATAGCAAGGGGCTACACTGAAGCTTTCTTT | CASSIARGYTEAFF
TRBJ2-7 | NA | NA | TRBV9 | TGTGCCAGCAGCCCTGACGGGGGTAGGCACGAGCAGTACTTC | CASSPDGGRHEQYF
TRBJ2-1 | NA | NA | TRBV9 | TGTGCCAGCAGCAAGGACAGCTCCTACAATGAGCAGTTCTTC | CASSKDSSYNEQFF
TRBJ2-7 | NA | NA | TRBV7-2 | TGTGCCAGCAGCTACACGGGAGCGTTTAACGAGCAGTACTTC | CASSYTGAFNEQYF
TRBJ2-7 | TRBD2 | few | TRBV2 | TGTGCCAGCAGTGAAAGGACTAGCGTCTACTTC | CASSERTSVYF
TRBJ1-1 | NA | NA | TRBV4-1 | TGCGCCAGCAGCTCGATTACTAGGTTGACTGAAGCTTTCTTT | CASSSITRLTEAFF
TRBJ1-4 | NA | NA | TRBV19 | TGTGCCAGTAGAAGGAGGGCAACTAATGAAAAACTGTTTTTT | CASRRRATNEKLFF
TRBJ2-7 | TRBD1 | NA | TRBV7-9 | TGTGCCAGCAGCTTTAGACAGGGCTACGAGCAGTACTTC | CASSFRQGYEQYF
TRBJ2-1 | NA | NA | TRBV18 | TGTGCCAGCTCCTTTACGAACCCCGCAGGGGGGTACAATGAGCAGTTCTTC | CASSFTNPAGGYNEQFF
TRBJ2-7 | TRBD2 | once | TRBV2 | TGTGCCAGCAGTCACCCCGGGACTAGCACCGAGCAGTACTTC | CASSHPGTSTEQYF